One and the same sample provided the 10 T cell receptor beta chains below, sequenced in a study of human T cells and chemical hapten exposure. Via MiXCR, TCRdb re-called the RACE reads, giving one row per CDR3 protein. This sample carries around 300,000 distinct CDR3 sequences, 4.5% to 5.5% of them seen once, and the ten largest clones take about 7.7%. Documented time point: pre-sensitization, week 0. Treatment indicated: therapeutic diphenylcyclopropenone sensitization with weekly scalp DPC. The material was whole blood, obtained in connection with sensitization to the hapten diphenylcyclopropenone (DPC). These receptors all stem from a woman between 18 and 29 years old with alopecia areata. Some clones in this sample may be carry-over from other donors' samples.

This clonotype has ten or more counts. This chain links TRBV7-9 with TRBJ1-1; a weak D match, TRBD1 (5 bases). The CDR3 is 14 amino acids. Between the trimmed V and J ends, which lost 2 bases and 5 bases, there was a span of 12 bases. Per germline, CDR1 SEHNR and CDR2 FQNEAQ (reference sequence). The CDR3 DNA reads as TGTGCCAGCAGCTTACCCAGTCGGGGGACTGAAGCTTTCTTT. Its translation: CASSLPSRGTEAFF.

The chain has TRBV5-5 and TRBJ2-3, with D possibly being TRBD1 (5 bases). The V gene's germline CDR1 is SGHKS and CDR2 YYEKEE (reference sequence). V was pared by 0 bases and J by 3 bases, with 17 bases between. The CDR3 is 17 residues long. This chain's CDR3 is CASSLDRPNRRTDTQYF. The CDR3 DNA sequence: TGTGCCAGCAGCTTGGATCGACCCAACAGGCGAACAGATACGCAGTATTTT.

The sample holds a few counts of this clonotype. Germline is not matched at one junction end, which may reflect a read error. The CDR3 protein is CASSLGEGRAQYF. The CDR3 coding sequence is TGTGCTAGCAGTTTGGGGGAGGGTAGGGCCCAGTACTTC. J is TRBJ2-5 and V is TRBV7-7; 7 nucleotides line up with TRBD2. CDR3 size: 13 residues. Germline CDR1 reads SSHAT; CDR2 reads FNYEAQ (reference sequence).

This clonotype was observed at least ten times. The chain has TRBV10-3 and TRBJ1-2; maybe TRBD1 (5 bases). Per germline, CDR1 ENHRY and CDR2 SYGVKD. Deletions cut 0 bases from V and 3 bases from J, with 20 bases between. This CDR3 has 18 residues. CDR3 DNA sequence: TGTGCCATCAGTGAGTCCCGGCAGGGAAAAAATATTGACTATGGCTACACCTTC. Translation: CAISESRQGKNIDYGYTF.

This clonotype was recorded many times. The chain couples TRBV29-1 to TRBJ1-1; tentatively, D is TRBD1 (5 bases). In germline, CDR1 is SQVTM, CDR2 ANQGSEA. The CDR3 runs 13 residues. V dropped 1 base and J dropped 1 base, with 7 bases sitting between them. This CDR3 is CSVEAGQNTEAFF. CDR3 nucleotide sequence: TGCAGCGTTGAAGCGGGGCAGAACACTGAAGCTTTCTTT.

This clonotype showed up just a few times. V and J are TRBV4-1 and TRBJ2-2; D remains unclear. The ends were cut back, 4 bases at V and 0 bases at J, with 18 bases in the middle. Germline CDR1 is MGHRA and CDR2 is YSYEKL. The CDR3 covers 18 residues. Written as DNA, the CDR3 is TGCGCCAGCAGCCCGGCTCATCCGGTGAGACCGAACACCGGGGAGCTGTTTTTT. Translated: CASSPAHPVRPNTGELFF.

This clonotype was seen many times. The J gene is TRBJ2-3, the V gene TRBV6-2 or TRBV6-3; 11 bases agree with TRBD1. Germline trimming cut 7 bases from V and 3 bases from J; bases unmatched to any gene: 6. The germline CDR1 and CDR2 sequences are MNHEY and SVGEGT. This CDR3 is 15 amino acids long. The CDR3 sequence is CASTKGTGGTDTQYF. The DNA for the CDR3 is TGTGCCAGCACCAAAGGGACAGGGGGTACAGATACGCAGTATTTT.

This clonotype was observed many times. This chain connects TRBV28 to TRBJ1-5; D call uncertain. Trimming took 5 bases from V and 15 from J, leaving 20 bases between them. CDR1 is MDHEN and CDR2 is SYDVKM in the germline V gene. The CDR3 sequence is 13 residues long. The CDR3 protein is CASSPHGDGRWHF. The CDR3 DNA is TGTGCCAGCAGTCCCCACGGAGACGGTCGGTGGCATTTT.

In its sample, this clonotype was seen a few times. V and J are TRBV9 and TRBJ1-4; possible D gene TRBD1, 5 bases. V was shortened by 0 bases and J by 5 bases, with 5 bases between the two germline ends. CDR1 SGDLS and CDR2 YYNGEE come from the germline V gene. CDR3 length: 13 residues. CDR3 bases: TGTGCCAGCAGCGTAGGGGGGAATGAAAAACTGTTTTTT. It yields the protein CASSVGGNEKLFF.

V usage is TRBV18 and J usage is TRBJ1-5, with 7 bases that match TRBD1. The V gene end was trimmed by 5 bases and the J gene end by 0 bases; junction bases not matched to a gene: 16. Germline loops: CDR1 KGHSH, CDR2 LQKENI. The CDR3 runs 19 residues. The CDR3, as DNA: TGTGCCAGCTCAGAATCAGACAGGGTACTGCGTGATAGCAATCAGCCCCAGCATTTT. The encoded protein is CASSESDRVLRDSNQPQHF.